The 9 T cell receptor beta chains reported below all come from one sample, sequenced in a study of shared clonotypes between healthy human individuals. Some clones are missing from TCRdb's copy, which holds only in-frame ones; the method was immunoSEQ multiplex PCR. The repertoire has around 2.5 million clones, 93% of them found once; the top ten carry 0.36%. Sequencing was performed on naive CD4+ T cells from PBMCs. The subset here: CD45RA+ positively selected. The receptors originated from a man aged 18-30 years in good health. Some clones in this sample may be carry-over from other donors' samples.

This clone was observed once. This chain connects TRBV25-1 to TRBJ2-3; 8 bases match TRBD2. The CDR3 sequence is 16 residues long. Germline lookup yields CDR1 MGHDK and CDR2 SYGVNS. Trimming removed 1 base from V and 2 bases from J; junction bases left unmatched: 5. The DNA of the CDR3 is TGTGCCAGCAGTGAATCAGCGGGAGTGGCCACAGATACGCAGTATTTT. Its translation: CASSESAGVATDTQYF.

The J gene is TRBJ1-2, the V gene TRBV5-5; TRBD1 is a possible D gene (5 bases). The CDR3 contains 14 residues. Looked up from germline, CDR1 is SGHKS and CDR2 is YYEKEE (reference sequence). Deletions cut 3 bases from V and 7 bases from J, with 16 bases between. The CDR3 protein is CASSSLGGRLGYTF. The CDR3 DNA follows: TGTGCCAGCAGCTCCCTTGGGGGACGCCTTGGCTACACCTTC.

The chain carries TRBV28 and TRBJ1-1; D gene unclear. Germline CDR1 MDHEN, CDR2 SYDVKM. Deletions cut 4 bases from V and 6 bases from J, with 15 bases between. The CDR3 runs to 14 residues. The CDR3 protein is CASSSFALVAEAFF. DNA of the CDR3: TGTGCCAGCAGTTCCTTCGCGCTGGTGGCTGAAGCTTTCTTT.

This clone was detected once. The genes are TRBV2 and TRBJ1-5; D remains unclear. V dropped 6 bases and J dropped 5 bases, with 17 bases sitting between them. The CDR3 contains 15 residues. Germline V gene sequence: CDR1 SNHLY, CDR2 FYNNEI. The chain's CDR3 is CASRPRVVWDQPQHF. The CDR3 coding sequence is TGTGCCAGCAGGCCCCGGGTCGTTTGGGATCAGCCCCAGCATTTT. Together with reference TRBV2 and TRBJ1-5, the CDR3 gives the full variable domain: EPEVTQTPSHQVTQMGQEVILRCVPISNHLYFYWYRQILGQKVEFLVSFYNNEISEKSEIFDDQFSVERPDGSNFTLKIRSTKLEDSAMYFCASRPRVVWDQPQHFGDGTRLSIL.

The chain recombines TRBV7-9 with TRBJ2-3; D assignment may be TRBD1 or TRBD2 (6 bases each). The CDR3 length is 14 residues. Germline CDR1 is SEHNR and CDR2 is FQNEAQ (reference sequence). V was pared by 1 base and J by 4 bases, with 9 bases between. This CDR3 reads CASSLEGGSDTQYF. The CDR3 DNA follows: TGTGCCAGCAGCTTAGAGGGGGGCTCAGATACGCAGTATTTT. The variable domain in full, with the rest retrieved from reference TRBV7-9 and TRBJ2-3, is DTGVSQNPRHKITKRGQNVTFRCDPISEHNRLYWYRQTLGQGPEFLTYFQNEAQLEKSRLLSDRFSAERPKGSFSTLEIQRTEQGDSAMYLCASSLEGGSDTQYFGPGTRLTVL.

The rearrangement joins TRBV5-6 to TRBJ1-3; 10 positions agree with TRBD1. Trimming at V came to 0 bases and at J to 3 bases, leaving 3 bases not matched to a gene. This CDR3 has 16 residues. Germline assignment: CDR1 SGHDT and CDR2 YYEEEE. In DNA form, the CDR3 reads TGTGCCAGCAGCTTGGGACAGGGGGCCGGTGGAAACACCATATATTTT. Protein sequence: CASSLGQGAGGNTIYF.

The rearrangement joins TRBV13 to TRBJ1-2, with 12 bases aligning to TRBD1. This CDR3 has 16 amino acids. Germline V gene data show CDR1 as PRHDT and CDR2 as FYEKMQ (reference sequence). J was trimmed by 7 bases and V by 4 bases; bases with no gene match: 10. The CDR3 nucleotides are TGTGCCAGCAGCTCAAATCCGGGACAGGGGGCCATTGGCTACACCTTC. Its translation is CASSSNPGQGAIGYTF.

The chain employs TRBV7-2 and TRBJ2-3; D is uncertain. The CDR3 runs to 14 residues. V was pared by 7 bases and J by 3 bases, with 14 bases between. CDR1 and CDR2 (germline): SGHTA, FQGNSA. The CDR3: CASTLSPWTDTQYF. In DNA form, the CDR3 reads TGTGCCAGCACCCTTAGTCCATGGACAGATACGCAGTATTTT.

As to this clone: Other DNA sequences from this sample encode an identical CDR3 as well. This CDR3 reads CSVKTSGSYEQYF. The CDR3 DNA is TGCAGCGTAAAAACTAGCGGGAGCTACGAGCAGTACTTC. The chain employs TRBV29-1 and TRBJ2-7, with TRBD2 matching 11 bases. From germline, CDR1 is SQVTM and CDR2 ANQGSEA. After removal of 6 bases from V and 3 bases from J, the junction contained 4 bases not matched to a gene. The CDR3 spans 13 residues.